These 2 T cell receptor beta chains were all obtained from the same sample, sequenced in a study of blood T cell repertoires in COVID-19. The data were produced by immunoSEQ multiplex PCR, yet TCRdb's version contains in-frame clones alone and is incomplete. The sample contains 270,000 or so clones, about 90% of which appear only once. Sequencing was done on a sample of PBMCs or T cells enriched from blood (not recorded which). Every receptor here comes from a woman in her 30s with acute COVID-19.

The V call is TRBV18, the J call TRBJ2-7; D is perhaps TRBD1 (6 bases). Germline V gene sequence: CDR1 KGHSH, CDR2 LQKENI. The V gene lost 3 bases and the J gene lost 2 bases, with 14 bases spanning the gap. This CDR3 region has 15 residues. The CDR3 sequence: CASSPGPGQAYEQYF. The CDR3 region has the DNA TGTGCCAGCTCACCCGGACCGGGACAAGCCTACGAGCAGTACTTC.

This clone was detected a few times. The chain links TRBV10-2 to TRBJ2-5; 10 bases align to TRBD2. The germline gives CDR1 WSHSY, CDR2 SAAADI. CDR3 length: 15 residues. Trimming took 7 bases from V and 2 from J; bases not matched to a gene: 7. The CDR3 DNA reads as TGCGCCAGCACTAAACTAGCGGGACCTCAAGAGACCCAGTACTTC. The encoded protein is CASTKLAGPQETQYF.